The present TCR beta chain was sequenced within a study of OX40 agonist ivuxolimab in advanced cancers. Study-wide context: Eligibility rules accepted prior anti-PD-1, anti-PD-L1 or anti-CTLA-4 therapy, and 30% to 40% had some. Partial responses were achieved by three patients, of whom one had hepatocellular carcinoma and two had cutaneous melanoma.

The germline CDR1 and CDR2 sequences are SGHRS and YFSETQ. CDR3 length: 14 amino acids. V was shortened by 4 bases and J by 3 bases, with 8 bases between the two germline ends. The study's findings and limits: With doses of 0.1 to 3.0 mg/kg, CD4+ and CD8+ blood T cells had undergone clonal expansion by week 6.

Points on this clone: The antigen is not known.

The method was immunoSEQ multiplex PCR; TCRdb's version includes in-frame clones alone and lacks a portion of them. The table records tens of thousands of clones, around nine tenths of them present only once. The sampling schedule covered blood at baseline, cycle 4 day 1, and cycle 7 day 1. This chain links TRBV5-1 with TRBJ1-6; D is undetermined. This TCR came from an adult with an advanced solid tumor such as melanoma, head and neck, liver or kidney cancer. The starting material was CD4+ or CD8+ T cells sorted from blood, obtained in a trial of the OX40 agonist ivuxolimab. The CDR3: CASSPGDYNSPLHF. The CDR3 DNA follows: TGCGCCAGCAGCCCAGGAGACTATAATTCACCCCTCCACTTT.